This T cell receptor beta chain was captured in a study of human T cells and chemical hapten exposure. Whole-study context: Patch tests put 0.01% DPC on the upper back, and the results were checked at 6 days.

Per the study methods: Across samples, TCR counts had a median of roughly 96,000 and ranged from about 23,224 to 700,000. TCRdb reanalysed the RACE reads using MiXCR and keeps one entry per CDR3 protein. The V and J calls and clone size are TCRdb's, not the authors'. In the table there are 130,000 or so distinct CDR3 sequences, 11% of which are singletons. This CDR3 has 14 residues. To note about this clonotype: Its target is not known.

Study observations and caveats: Relative to control repertoires, expanded TCRs gave rise to significantly more large CDR3 similarity clusters.

The sample's time point: patch test 3, about 24 weeks after DPC sensitization. This sample's treatment: therapeutic diphenylcyclopropenone sensitization with weekly scalp DPC. Alopecia patients, 18 to 70 years old and DPC-suitable, served as donors. The source of this sequence is a woman aged 45-60 years with alopecia areata. Some clones in this sample may be carry-over from other donors' samples. V and J are TRBV21-1 and TRBJ2-5; the DNA was not compared with TRBD2, the D call given in the table. TRBV21-1 is designated a pseudogene. Sequences were derived from whole blood, sampled in connection with sensitization to the hapten diphenylcyclopropenone (DPC). The CDR3 loop is CASSQGAGQETQYF. CDR3 bases: TGTGCCAGCAGCCAAGGGGCGGGACAAGAGACCCAGTACTTC.